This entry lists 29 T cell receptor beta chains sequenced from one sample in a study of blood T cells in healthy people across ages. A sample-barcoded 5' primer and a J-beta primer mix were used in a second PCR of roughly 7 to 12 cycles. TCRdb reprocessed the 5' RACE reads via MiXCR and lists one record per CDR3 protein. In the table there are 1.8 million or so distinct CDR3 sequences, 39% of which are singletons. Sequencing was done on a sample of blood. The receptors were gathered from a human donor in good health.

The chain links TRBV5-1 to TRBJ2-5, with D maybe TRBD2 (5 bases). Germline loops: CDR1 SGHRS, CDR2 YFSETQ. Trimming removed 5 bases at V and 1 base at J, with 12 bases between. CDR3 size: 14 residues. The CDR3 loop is CASSFEGFQETQYF. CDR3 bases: TGCGCCAGCAGTTTCGAGGGATTCCAAGAGACCCAGTACTTC.

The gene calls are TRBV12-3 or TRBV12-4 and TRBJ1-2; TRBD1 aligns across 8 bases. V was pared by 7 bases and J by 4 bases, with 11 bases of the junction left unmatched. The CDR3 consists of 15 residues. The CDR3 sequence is CASIYGQGEGYGYTF. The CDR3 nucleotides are TGTGCCAGCATCTACGGACAGGGAGAAGGCTATGGCTACACCTTC.

Here the CDR3 DNA reads TGTGCCAGCAGCCCTTACAGGATGAACACTGAAGCTTTCTTT. Translating it yields CASSPYRMNTEAFF. V is TRBV7-2 and J is TRBJ1-1; a weak D match, TRBD1 (5 bases). CDR3 length: 14 residues. Germline CDR1 and CDR2: SGHTA and FQGNSA. V lost 5 bases, J lost 0 bases, and 10 bases lay in between. Full variable domain (missing parts from reference TRBV7-2 and TRBJ1-1): GAGVSQSPSNKVTEKGKDVELRCDPISGHTALYWYRQSLGQGLEFLIYFQGNSAPDKSGLPSDRFSAERTGGSVSTLTIQRTQQEDSAVYLCASSPYRMNTEAFFGQGTRLTVV.

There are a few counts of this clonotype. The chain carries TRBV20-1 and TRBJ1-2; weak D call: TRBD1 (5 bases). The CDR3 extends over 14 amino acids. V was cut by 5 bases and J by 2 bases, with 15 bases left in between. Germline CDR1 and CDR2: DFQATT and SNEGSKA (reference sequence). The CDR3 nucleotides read TGCAGTGCTCCCAGGGAGCTAGGGAACTATGGCTACACCTTC. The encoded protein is CSAPRELGNYGYTF.

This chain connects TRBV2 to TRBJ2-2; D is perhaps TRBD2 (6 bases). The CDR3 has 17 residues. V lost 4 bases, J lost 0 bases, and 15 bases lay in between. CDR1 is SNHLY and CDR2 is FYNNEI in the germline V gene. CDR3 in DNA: TGTGCCAGCAGTGTGAGTCTCCGGGGGTCGAACACCGGGGAGCTGTTTTTT. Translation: CASSVSLRGSNTGELFF.

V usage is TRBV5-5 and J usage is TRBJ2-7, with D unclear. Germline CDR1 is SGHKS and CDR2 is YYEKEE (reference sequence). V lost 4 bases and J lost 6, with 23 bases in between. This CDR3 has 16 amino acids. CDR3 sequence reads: CASSLGRNGVLGEQYF. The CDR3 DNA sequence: TGTGCCAGCAGCCTGGGTAGGAATGGCGTCTTGGGCGAGCAGTACTTC.

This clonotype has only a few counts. CDR3 coding DNA: TGCGCCAGCAGCCAAGGGCGACAGGGGGCGCGTAGGAACTATGGCTACACCTTC. This encodes CASSQGRQGARRNYGYTF. The chain combines TRBV4-1 with TRBJ1-2, with TRBD1 identical over 10 bases. CDR1 is MGHRA, CDR2 YSYEKL, per germline. The CDR3 has 18 amino acids. Trimming cost V 1 base and J 2 bases; bases outside gene matches: 10.

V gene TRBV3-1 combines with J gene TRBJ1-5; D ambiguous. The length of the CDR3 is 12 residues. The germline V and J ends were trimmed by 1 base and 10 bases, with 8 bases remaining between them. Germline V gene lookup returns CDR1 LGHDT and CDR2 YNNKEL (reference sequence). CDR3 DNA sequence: TGTGCCAGCAGCCAAGGGGGTCATCCCCAGCATTTT. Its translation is CASSQGGHPQHF.

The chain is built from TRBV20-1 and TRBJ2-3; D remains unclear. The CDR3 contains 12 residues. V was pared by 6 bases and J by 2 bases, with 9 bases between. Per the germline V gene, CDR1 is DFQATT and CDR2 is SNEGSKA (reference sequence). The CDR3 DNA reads TGCAGTGCCAACCCTCCCACAGATACGCAGTATTTT. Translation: CSANPPTDTQYF.

CDR3 DNA sequence: TGTGCCAGCAGTGACGGCGTTAGGGGGGGGGTGATCGATGAGCAGTTCTTC. It codes for CASSDGVRGGVIDEQFF. The rearrangement joins TRBV25-1 to TRBJ2-1, with D tentatively TRBD2 (7 bases). Between the trimmed V and J ends, which lost 3 bases and 8 bases, there was a span of 23 bases. CDR1 MGHDK and CDR2 SYGVNS come from the germline V gene. The CDR3 length is 17 residues.

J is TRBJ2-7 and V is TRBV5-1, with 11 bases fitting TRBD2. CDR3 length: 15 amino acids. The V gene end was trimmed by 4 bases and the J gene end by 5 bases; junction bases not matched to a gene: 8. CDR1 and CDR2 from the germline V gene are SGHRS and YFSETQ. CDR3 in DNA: TGCGCCAGCAGCCATAGCGGGGGGGTGCCTAACGAGCAGTACTTC. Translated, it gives CASSHSGGVPNEQYF.

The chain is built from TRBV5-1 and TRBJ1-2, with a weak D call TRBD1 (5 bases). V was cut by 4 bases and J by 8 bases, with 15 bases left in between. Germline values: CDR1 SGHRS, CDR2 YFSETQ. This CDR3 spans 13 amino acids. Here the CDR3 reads CASSRDASRGYTF. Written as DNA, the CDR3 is TGCGCCAGCAGCCGGGACGCGTCTCGGGGCTACACCTTC.

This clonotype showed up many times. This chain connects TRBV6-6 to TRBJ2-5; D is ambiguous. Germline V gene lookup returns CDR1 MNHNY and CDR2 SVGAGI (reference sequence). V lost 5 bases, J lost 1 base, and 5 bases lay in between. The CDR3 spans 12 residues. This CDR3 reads CASSGPQETQYF. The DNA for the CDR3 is TGTGCCAGCAGTGGCCCCCAAGAGACCCAGTACTTC.

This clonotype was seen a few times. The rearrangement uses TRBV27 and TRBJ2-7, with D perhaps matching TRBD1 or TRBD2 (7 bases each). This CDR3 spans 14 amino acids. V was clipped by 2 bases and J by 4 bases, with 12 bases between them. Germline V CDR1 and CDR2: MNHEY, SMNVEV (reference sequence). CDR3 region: CASSLQGGNYEQYF. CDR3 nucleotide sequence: TGTGCCAGCAGTTTACAGGGGGGGAATTACGAGCAGTACTTC.

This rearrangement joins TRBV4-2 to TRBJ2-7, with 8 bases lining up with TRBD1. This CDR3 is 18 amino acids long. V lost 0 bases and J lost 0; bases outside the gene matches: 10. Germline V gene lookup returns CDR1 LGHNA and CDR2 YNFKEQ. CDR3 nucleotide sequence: TGTGCCAGCAGCCAAGACAGGGGGCTAGCAGATAGCTCCTACGAGCAGTACTTC. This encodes CASSQDRGLADSSYEQYF.

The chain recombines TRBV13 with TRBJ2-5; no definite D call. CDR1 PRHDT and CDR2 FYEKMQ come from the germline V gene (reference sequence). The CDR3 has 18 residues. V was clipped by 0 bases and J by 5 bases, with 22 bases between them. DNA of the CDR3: TGTGCCAGCAGCTTAGGGCTACTAATTGGTCTCCGTCGTGAGACCCAGTACTTC. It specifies CASSLGLLIGLRRETQYF.

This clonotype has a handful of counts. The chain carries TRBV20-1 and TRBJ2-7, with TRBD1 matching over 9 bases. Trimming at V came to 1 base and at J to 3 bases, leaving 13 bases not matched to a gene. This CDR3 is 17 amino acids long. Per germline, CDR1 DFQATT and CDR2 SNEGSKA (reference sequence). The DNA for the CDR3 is TGCAGTGCTAGAGGAAGAGAACCGGGACAGGGTTTCTACGAGCAGTACTTC. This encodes CSARGREPGQGFYEQYF.

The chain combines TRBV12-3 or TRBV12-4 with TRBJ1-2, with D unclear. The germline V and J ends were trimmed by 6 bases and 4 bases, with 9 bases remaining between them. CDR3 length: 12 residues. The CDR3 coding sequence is TGTGCCAGCAGAGGAGCTAGCTATGGCTACACCTTC. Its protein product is CASRGASYGYTF.

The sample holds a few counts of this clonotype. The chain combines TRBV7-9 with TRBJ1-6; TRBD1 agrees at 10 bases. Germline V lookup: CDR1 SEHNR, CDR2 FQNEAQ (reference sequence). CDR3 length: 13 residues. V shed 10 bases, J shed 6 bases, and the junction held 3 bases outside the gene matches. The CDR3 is CAIRDRGNSPLHF. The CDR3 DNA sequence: TGTGCCATACGGGACAGGGGTAATTCACCCCTCCACTTT.

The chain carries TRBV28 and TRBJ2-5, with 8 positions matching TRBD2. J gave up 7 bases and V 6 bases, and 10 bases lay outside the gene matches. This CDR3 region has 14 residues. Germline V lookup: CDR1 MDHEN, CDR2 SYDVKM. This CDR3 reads CASRNGLAHGTQYF. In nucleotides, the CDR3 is TGTGCCAGCAGAAATGGACTAGCCCACGGGACCCAGTACTTC.

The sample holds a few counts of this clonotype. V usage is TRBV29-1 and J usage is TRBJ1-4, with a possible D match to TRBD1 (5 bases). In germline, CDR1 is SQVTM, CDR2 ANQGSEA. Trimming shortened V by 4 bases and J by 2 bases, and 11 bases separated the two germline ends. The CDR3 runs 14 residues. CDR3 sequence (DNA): TGCAGCGTTGGGGGGACGGAGACTAATGAAAAACTGTTTTTT. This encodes CSVGGTETNEKLFF.

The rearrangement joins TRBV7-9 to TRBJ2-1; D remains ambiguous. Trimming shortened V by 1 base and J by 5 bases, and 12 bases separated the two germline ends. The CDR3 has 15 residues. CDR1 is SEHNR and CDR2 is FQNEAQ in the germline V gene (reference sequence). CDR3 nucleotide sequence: TGTGCCAGCAGCTTAGGGACCGTAGCTCACAATGAGCAGTTCTTC. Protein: CASSLGTVAHNEQFF.

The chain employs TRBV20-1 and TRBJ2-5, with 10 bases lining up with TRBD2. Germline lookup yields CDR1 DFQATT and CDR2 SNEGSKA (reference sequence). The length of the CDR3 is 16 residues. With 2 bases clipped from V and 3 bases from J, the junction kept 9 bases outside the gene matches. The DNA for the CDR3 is TGCAGTGCTAGATGGGTAGCGGGGGGCATAAAAGAGACCCAGTACTTC. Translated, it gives CSARWVAGGIKETQYF.

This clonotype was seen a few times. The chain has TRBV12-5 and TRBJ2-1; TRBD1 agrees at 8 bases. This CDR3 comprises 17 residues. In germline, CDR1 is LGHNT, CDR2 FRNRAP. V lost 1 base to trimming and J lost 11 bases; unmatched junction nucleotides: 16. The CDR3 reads CASGLASRGRDSLKQFF. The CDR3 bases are TGTGCTAGTGGTTTGGCTTCCAGGGGGCGCGACTCCCTTAAGCAGTTCTTC.

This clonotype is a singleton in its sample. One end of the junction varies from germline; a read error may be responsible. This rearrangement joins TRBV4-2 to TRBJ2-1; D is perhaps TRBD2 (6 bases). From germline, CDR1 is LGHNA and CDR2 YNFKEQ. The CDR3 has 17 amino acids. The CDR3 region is CASSLKPPRGGDNAQFF. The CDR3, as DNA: TGTGCCAGCAGCCTAAAACCCCCGAGGGGAGGAGACAATGCGCAGTTCTTC.

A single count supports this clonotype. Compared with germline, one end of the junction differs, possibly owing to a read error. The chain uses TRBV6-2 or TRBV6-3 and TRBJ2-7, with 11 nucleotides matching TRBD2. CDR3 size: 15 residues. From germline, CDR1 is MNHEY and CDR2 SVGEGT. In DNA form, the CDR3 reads TGTGCCAGCAGATGGAGACTAGCGGGGAGTTACGGGCAGTACTTC. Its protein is CASRWRLAGSYGQYF.

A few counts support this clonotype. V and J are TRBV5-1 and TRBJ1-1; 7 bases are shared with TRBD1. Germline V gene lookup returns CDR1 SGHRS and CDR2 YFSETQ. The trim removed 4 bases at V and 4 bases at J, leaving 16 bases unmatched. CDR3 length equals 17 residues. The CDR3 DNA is TGCGCCAGCAGCCCGAGGAATAAGGGGGCGCGGGTCACTGAAGCTTTCTTT. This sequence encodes CASSPRNKGARVTEAFF.

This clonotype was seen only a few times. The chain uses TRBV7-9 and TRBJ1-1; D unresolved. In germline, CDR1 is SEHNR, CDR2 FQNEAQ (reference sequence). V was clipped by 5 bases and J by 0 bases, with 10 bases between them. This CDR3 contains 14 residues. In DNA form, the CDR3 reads TGTGCCAGCAGCGTCGGGGAAGTGAACACTGAAGCTTTCTTT. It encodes CASSVGEVNTEAFF.

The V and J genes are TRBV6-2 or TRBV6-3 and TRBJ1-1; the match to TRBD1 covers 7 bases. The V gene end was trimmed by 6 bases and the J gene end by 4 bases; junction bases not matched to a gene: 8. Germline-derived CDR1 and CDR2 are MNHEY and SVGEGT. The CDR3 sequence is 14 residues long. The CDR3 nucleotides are TGTGCCAGCAGCGCCCCACAGGGGTTCACTGAAGCTTTCTTT. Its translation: CASSAPQGFTEAFF.